The TCR beta chain described here comes from a study of blood T cells in healthy people across ages. Study findings and constraints: Per million T cells, TCR beta diversity dropped roughly linearly as age increased. Changes seen in expanded clonotypes were possibly confounded by donor CMV status left unknown.

Germline CDR1 is SNHLY and CDR2 is FYNNEI. With 0 bases removed from V and 2 bases from J, the gap between germline ends came to 13 bases. The CDR3 contains 16 residues. A second PCR of roughly 6 to 12 cycles used a sample-barcoded 5' primer and a J-beta primer mix. Every molecule of cDNA carried a tag from a template-switch adaptor with 12 random nucleotides. Every sample gave at least 3 million paired-end reads containing CDR3. TCRdb recomputed calls from the 5' RACE reads with MiXCR, one row per CDR3 protein. The table shows 1,500,000 or so distinct CDR3 sequences, with around 59% occurring only once. On this clonotype itself: The antigen remains unidentified.

The chain joins TRBV2 to TRBJ1-2; no clear D gene. This receptor was taken from a man aged 18 to 30 in good health. The sample was blood. Written as DNA, the CDR3 is TGTGCCAGCAGTGAAGCCCCCGGAGGCTTAAACTATGGCTACACCTTC. This gives the protein CASSEAPGGLNYGYTF.